The 9 T cell receptor beta chains given below trace back to one sample, sequenced in a study of blood T cell repertoires in COVID-19. TCRdb keeps only in-frame clones here, not all; method: immunoSEQ multiplex PCR. The data contain 110,000 or so clones, approximately 88% of them seen just once; the ten biggest clones take up around 8.5%. Sequenced input: peripheral blood. The receptors here all came from a woman between 35 and 50 years old with acute or convalescent COVID-19.

The chain employs TRBV6-1 and TRBJ2-7, with a tentative D call TRBD1 (5 bases). V was trimmed by 2 bases and J by 3 bases, leaving 8 bases between them. The CDR3 runs 13 residues. Germline loops: CDR1 MNHNS, CDR2 SASEGT. The CDR3 DNA is TGTGCCAGCAGTGAACAAAGGGGCTACGAGCAGTACTTC. Translating it yields CASSEQRGYEQYF.

This clone was counted once. The genes are TRBV5-5 and TRBJ2-1, with 7 bases fitting TRBD2. V dropped 0 bases and J dropped 7; count of bases not matched to a gene: 4. Germline CDR1 reads SGHKS; CDR2 reads YYEKEE (reference sequence). This CDR3 has 14 amino acids. CDR3 nucleotide sequence: TGTGCCAGCAGCTTGGACGGGGGGTCAAATGAGCAGTTCTTC. This sequence encodes CASSLDGGSNEQFF.

The chain employs TRBV2 and TRBJ2-1; D gene unclear. The CDR3 contains 15 residues. The germline V gene encodes CDR1 SNHLY and CDR2 FYNNEI. V lost 6 bases and J 0 bases, leaving 12 bases between the germline ends. The CDR3 sequence: CASSPVLRSYNEQFF. For the CDR3, the DNA is TGTGCCAGCAGCCCGGTCCTTCGCTCCTACAATGAGCAGTTCTTC.

The rearrangement joins TRBV9 to TRBJ2-1, with 7 bases fitting TRBD2. V lost 3 bases to trimming and J lost 13 bases; unmatched junction nucleotides: 4. This CDR3 has 11 residues. Germline V gene sequence: CDR1 SGDLS, CDR2 YYNGEE. In DNA form, the CDR3 reads TGTGCCAGCAGCGGAGGACTAGTCCAGTTCTTC. Translated: CASSGGLVQFF.

The chain combines TRBV3-1 (or the pseudogene TRBV3-2) with TRBJ2-4; the match to TRBD1 covers 8 bases. The CDR3 extends over 18 amino acids. CDR1 is LGHDT, CDR2 YNNKEL, per germline (reference sequence). The junction had 14 bases not matched to a gene; V was cut back by 4 bases and J by 3 bases. CDR3 nucleotide sequence: TGTGCCAGCAGCCCCCAAGGACAGGGACGGGGAGTCAAAAACATTCAGTACTTC. Residues: CASSPQGQGRGVKNIQYF.

This chain uses TRBV21-1 with TRBJ2-4; TRBD1 is taken as the D call from the table, unchecked against the DNA. TRBV21-1 is assigned pseudogene status. This CDR3 has 21 residues. For the CDR3, the DNA is TGTGCCAGCAGCAAAGCGCACCCCGGGACAGCAATTTTTGAAGCCAAAAACATTCAGTACTTC. Protein product: CASSKAHPGTAIFEAKNIQYF.

This clone was seen only once. The chain employs TRBV12-3 or TRBV12-4 and TRBJ1-1; D is unclear. The CDR3 is made up of 13 amino acids. V lost 1 base and J 5 bases, leaving 8 bases between the germline ends. The CDR3 DNA is TGTGCCAGCAGTTTAGGTGTAACAACTGAAGCTTTCTTT. Translated, it gives CASSLGVTTEAFF.

V is TRBV11-2 and J is TRBJ2-7; 9 positions match TRBD1. The CDR3 contains 18 residues. Germline V gene data show CDR1 as SGHAT and CDR2 as FQNNGV. After removal of 1 base from V and 1 base from J, the junction contained 11 bases not matched to a gene. The CDR3 spells CASSLAPRTGVGSYEQYF. The DNA of the CDR3 is TGTGCCAGCAGCTTAGCCCCCAGGACAGGGGTTGGATCCTACGAGCAGTACTTC.

The chain joins TRBV27 to TRBJ1-1; D remains unclear. The CDR3 is 13 residues long. Germline V gene sequence: CDR1 MNHEY, CDR2 SMNVEV (reference sequence). Trimming stripped 5 bases from V and 1 base from J, with 8 bases between. CDR3 coding DNA: TGTGCCAGCAGTGCACAGCAGAACACTGAAGCTTTCTTT. Translating it yields CASSAQQNTEAFF.